The 21 T cell receptor beta chains listed next were all sequenced from one sample in a study of CD8 T cells in ankylosing spondylitis. TCRdb passed the 5' RACE reads through MiXCR, listing each CDR3 protein once. The data contain roughly 230,000 distinct CDR3 sequences, under 12% of them singletons. The specimen was blood, either unsorted or a sorted T cell fraction (not recorded which). The receptors come from a male donor with ankylosing spondylitis or in good health (not recorded which).

This clonotype showed up many times. CDR3 nucleotide sequence: TGCAGTGCTAGACCTTGGGACAGGGTAGAAAAACTGTTTTTT. Translating gives CSARPWDRVEKLFF. The rearrangement joins TRBV20-1 to TRBJ1-4; 9 bases line up with TRBD1. The germline CDR1 and CDR2 sequences are DFQATT and SNEGSKA (reference sequence). The trim removed 2 bases at V and 8 bases at J, leaving 6 bases unmatched. This CDR3 contains 14 residues.

This clonotype was found a few times. The chain employs TRBV10-3 and TRBJ2-7, with 12 bases aligning to TRBD2. Germline lookup yields CDR1 ENHRY and CDR2 SYGVKD. The CDR3 spans 15 residues. V was pared by 0 bases and J by 6 bases, with 3 bases of the junction left unmatched. CDR3 in amino acids: CAISESTSGRSEQYF. The CDR3 bases are TGTGCCATCAGTGAGTCAACTAGCGGGAGGAGCGAGCAGTACTTC.

This clonotype was counted between two and nine times. J is TRBJ2-7 and V is TRBV5-5; D possibly corresponds to TRBD1 (5 bases). The V gene lost 5 bases and the J gene lost 4 bases, with 16 bases spanning the gap. Germline CDR1 SGHKS, CDR2 YYEKEE (reference sequence). The CDR3 length is 14 residues. The CDR3 sequence: CASRPQGVYYEQYF. The CDR3 DNA is TGTGCCAGCAGACCGCAAGGGGTCTATTACGAGCAGTACTTC.

This clonotype has more than one count but fewer than ten. At one boundary the junction diverges from the germline segment, which might be a read error. This rearrangement joins TRBV6-1 to TRBJ2-4, with TRBD2 matching 9 bases. This CDR3 comprises 14 residues. Germline V gene lookup returns CDR1 MNHNS and CDR2 SASEGT. CDR3 region: CVSTSSGGQNIQYF. In nucleotides, the CDR3 is TGTGTCAGCACCTCGAGCGGGGGGCAAAACATTCAGTACTTC.

This clonotype was observed at least ten times. This chain uses TRBV5-1 with TRBJ2-3, with D perhaps TRBD1 or TRBD2 (5 bases each). The germline V gene has CDR1 SGHRS and CDR2 YFSETQ. The CDR3 extends over 15 amino acids. V was shortened by 0 bases and J by 3 bases, with 11 bases between the two germline ends. CDR3 protein: CASSLGAEGTDTQYF. DNA of the CDR3: TGCGCCAGCAGCTTGGGAGCAGAGGGGACAGATACGCAGTATTTT.

The chain is built from TRBV7-2 and TRBJ2-7; D gene unclear. Trimming left V 4 bases short and J 0 bases short, with 13 bases between. Germline V CDR1 and CDR2: SGHTA, FQGNSA. The CDR3 totals 15 residues. The CDR3 protein is CASSSDDSPSYEQYF. In nucleotides, the CDR3 is TGTGCCAGCAGCTCGGACGATAGCCCCTCCTACGAGCAGTACTTC.

This clonotype was seen at least ten times. The V and J genes are TRBV12-3 or TRBV12-4 and TRBJ2-2; D call uncertain. V was trimmed by 5 bases and J by 1 base, leaving 11 bases between them. The CDR3 has 15 amino acids. The CDR3, as DNA: TGTGCCAGCAGTCCCTACACCGTGAACACCGGGGAGCTGTTTTTT. This sequence encodes CASSPYTVNTGELFF.

This clonotype was recorded at least ten times. J is TRBJ1-1 and V is TRBV30; D is unresolved. CDR1 and CDR2 from the germline V gene are GTSNPN and SVGIG (reference sequence). V was clipped by 0 bases and J by 1 base, with 6 bases between them. There are 13 residues in the CDR3. The DNA of the CDR3 is TGTGCCTGGAGTGTATACAGGAACACTGAAGCTTTCTTT. The encoded protein is CAWSVYRNTEAFF.

Concerning this clonotype: A much larger clone is a single base away; this may be a read error. The genes are TRBV6-2 or TRBV6-3 and TRBJ1-2, with D possibly TRBD1 on 5 matching bases. CDR1 and CDR2 from the germline V gene are MNHEY and SVGEGT. This CDR3 has 15 amino acids. CDR3 region: CTSSYFGRANYGYTF. DNA of the CDR3: TGTACCAGCAGTTATTTCGGCAGGGCAAACTATGGCTACACCTTC.

About this clonotype itself: One end of the junction does not line up with germline, which may come from a read error. The chain uses TRBV29-1 and TRBJ1-1, with unresolved D. Germline CDR1 reads SQVTM; CDR2 reads ANQGSEA. The CDR3 is 13 residues long. The CDR3 DNA is TGCAGCGTTCGCCCTGGAGGAAACACTGAAGTTTTCTTT. It encodes CSVRPGGNTEVFF. Full variable domain (remainder filled in from reference TRBV29-1 and TRBJ1-1): SAVISQKPSRDICQRGTSLTIQCQVDSQVTMMFWYRQQPGQSLTLIATANQGSEATYESGFVIDKFPISRPNLTFSTLTVSNMSPEDSSIYLCSVRPGGNTEVFFGQGTRLTVV.

This clonotype was detected ten times or more. The chain is built from TRBV6-5 and TRBJ2-7, with 7 nucleotides matching TRBD2. CDR1 MNHEY and CDR2 SVGAGI come from the germline V gene. V shed 0 bases, J shed 6 bases, and the junction held 2 bases outside the gene matches. This CDR3 has 13 amino acids. DNA for the CDR3: TGTGCCAGCAGTTACTCGAGCGGGGCCGAGCAGTACTTC. It specifies CASSYSSGAEQYF.

This clonotype was counted only a few times. This chain joins TRBV20-1 and TRBJ1-1, with 7 bases that match TRBD1. The ends lost 3 bases at V and 5 bases at J; junction bases unmatched: 9. In germline, CDR1 is DFQATT, CDR2 SNEGSKA (reference sequence). CDR3 length: 14 amino acids. CDR3 coding DNA: TGCAGTGCTAGGAGAGGGGGCGGGTTAACTGAAGCTTTCTTT. Encoded protein: CSARRGGGLTEAFF.

This clonotype was counted many times. The rearrangement uses TRBV13 and TRBJ2-3; the match to TRBD2 covers 9 bases. V lost 0 bases to trimming and J lost 2 bases; unmatched junction nucleotides: 3. In germline, CDR1 is PRHDT, CDR2 FYEKMQ (reference sequence). The CDR3 totals 16 residues. The CDR3 loop reads CASSLGGGRATDTQYF. The CDR3 coding sequence is TGTGCCAGCAGCTTAGGCGGCGGGAGGGCCACAGATACGCAGTATTTT.

This clonotype was seen at least ten times. V usage is TRBV7-2 and J usage is TRBJ2-2; D is possibly TRBD1 (6 bases). The CDR3 contains 18 residues. The germline V gene encodes CDR1 SGHTA and CDR2 FQGNSA. Trimming took off 0 bases at V and 4 bases at J, with 18 bases between the two ends. The CDR3 nucleotides read TGTGCCAGCAGCTTAGCGAGCCAACTCAGGGGTGGCACCGGGGAGCTGTTTTTT. Translation: CASSLASQLRGGTGELFF.

This clonotype was counted a few times. The chain has TRBV7-2 and TRBJ1-2; perhaps TRBD1 as D (5 bases). V was shortened by 5 bases and J by 3 bases, with 16 bases between the two germline ends. The CDR3 loop spans 15 amino acids. Per germline, CDR1 SGHTA and CDR2 FQGNSA. DNA of the CDR3: TGTGCCAGCAGCCTGGGTAGGGGCAGGGACTATGGCTACACCTTC. Protein sequence: CASSLGRGRDYGYTF. The full variable domain, in which reference TRBV7-2 and TRBJ1-2 provide the parts outside the CDR3, is GAGVSQSPSNKVTEKGKDVELRCDPISGHTALYWYRQSLGQGLEFLIYFQGNSAPDKSGLPSDRFSAERTGGSVSTLTIQRTQQEDSAVYLCASSLGRGRDYGYTFGSGTRLTVV.

This clonotype has a count of ten or more. The rearrangement links TRBV2 to TRBJ1-1; 7 bases are shared with TRBD1. From germline, CDR1 is SNHLY and CDR2 FYNNEI. The CDR3 is 13 residues long. V shed 8 bases, J shed 4 bases, and the junction held 7 bases outside the gene matches. The CDR3 DNA sequence: TGTGCCAGCGGACAGGTGGGAGGCACTGAAGCTTTCTTT. Encoded protein: CASGQVGGTEAFF.

There are many counts of this clonotype. The chain carries TRBV12-3 or TRBV12-4 and TRBJ2-2, with no clear D. Trimming pared 3 bases from V and 7 bases from J, leaving 3 bases between. The CDR3 totals 11 residues. DNA for the CDR3: TGTGCCAGCAGTTTCCTCGGGGAGCTGTTTTTT. Protein: CASSFLGELFF.

This clonotype came up many times. This chain joins TRBV27 and TRBJ1-5, with a weak D call TRBD1 (5 bases). The germline CDR1 and CDR2 sequences are MNHEY and SMNVEV (reference sequence). Trimming took 5 bases from V and 4 from J, leaving 21 bases between them. This CDR3 has 17 residues. The CDR3 nucleotides are TGTGCCAGCAGTGGGACCTCGGGTCTCCCGGGGAATCAGCCCCAGCATTTT. Translation gives CASSGTSGLPGNQPQHF.

A word on this clonotype: It may be a read error: a sequence one base away is much more abundant. V is TRBV7-2 and J is TRBJ2-2; D is unresolved. The V and J ends lost 2 bases and 1 base respectively, with 5 bases between them. This CDR3 comprises 14 residues. Germline assignment: CDR1 SGHTA and CDR2 FQGNSA. The CDR3 sequence is CASSLLQNTGELFF. CDR3 sequence (DNA): TGTGCCAGCAGCTTATTACAGAACACCGGGGAGCTGTTTTTT.

This clonotype was counted a few times. This chain uses TRBV7-2 with TRBJ1-1; no clear D gene. The V gene lost 4 bases and the J gene lost 2 bases, with 11 bases spanning the gap. The CDR3 contains 14 residues. Germline lookup yields CDR1 SGHTA and CDR2 FQGNSA. The CDR3 loop reads CASSSPNRNTEAFF. CDR3 DNA: TGTGCCAGCAGCTCTCCTAATCGAAACACTGAAGCTTTCTTT.

This clonotype was counted at least ten times. The chain links TRBV20-1 to TRBJ2-3, with 9 positions matching TRBD2. Germline values: CDR1 DFQATT, CDR2 SNEGSKA (reference sequence). V lost 4 bases, J lost 3 bases, and 8 bases stayed unmatched. The CDR3 is 15 residues long. The chain's CDR3 is CSAIPPGLATDTQYF. In DNA, the CDR3 is TGCAGTGCTATCCCTCCGGGACTAGCAACAGATACGCAGTATTTT.